The next 17 T cell receptor beta chains were all read from a single sample in a study of follicular helper T cells after annual influenza vaccination. Method: immunoSEQ multiplex PCR; TCRdb's copy keeps in-frame clones and lacks some. The sample includes about 10,000 clones, around 80% of them seen just once. The time point: 2015-2016 season, 7 days after influenza vaccination. The material was CXCR5+ CD38- circulating T follicular helper cells from blood, obtained 7 days after influenza vaccination. Subset specified: circulating Tfh, non-naive CD4+CXCR5+PD-1+ (ICOS+CD38+ or ICOS-CD38-). The receptors shown here come from an adult who received the influenza vaccine.

This clone has only one observation. The J gene is TRBJ1-2, the V gene TRBV5-8; 11 bases are a match to TRBD1. The CDR3 length is 16 residues. Germline loops: CDR1 SGHTS, CDR2 YDEGEE. Unmatched junction bases numbered 10, after V lost 3 bases and J lost 6 bases. As DNA, the CDR3 is TGTGCCAGCAGCTCCTGGGGACAGGGGGAAGTCAATGGCTACACCTTC. Protein sequence: CASSSWGQGEVNGYTF.

V usage is TRBV13 and J usage is TRBJ1-1; the D is unclear. V was pared by 0 bases and J by 2 bases, with 13 bases between. Germline V lookup: CDR1 PRHDT, CDR2 FYEKMQ (reference sequence). There are 16 residues in the CDR3. CDR3 residues: CASSLGVVYTNTEAFF. CDR3 sequence (DNA): TGTGCCAGCAGCTTAGGCGTAGTATACACCAACACTGAAGCTTTCTTT.

The rearrangement uses TRBV2 and TRBJ2-2, with D tentatively TRBD2 (6 bases). CDR1 and CDR2 from the germline V gene are SNHLY and FYNNEI. The CDR3 sequence is 13 residues long. V gave up 4 bases and J gave up 7 bases, with 10 bases separating them. In nucleotides, the CDR3 is TGTGCCAGCAGTGTTCGGGGGATCGGGGAGCTGTTTTTT. Its translation is CASSVRGIGELFF.

V and J are TRBV19 and TRBJ2-3; TRBD2 agrees at 12 bases. Trimming took 0 bases from V and 4 from J; bases not matched to a gene: 5. Looked up from germline, CDR1 is LNHDA and CDR2 is SQIVND (reference sequence). The CDR3 sequence is 17 residues long. The CDR3 here is CASSIDPSGGDADTQYF. For the CDR3, the DNA is TGTGCCAGTAGTATAGATCCTAGCGGGGGGGATGCAGATACGCAGTATTTT.

This chain uses TRBV6-5 with TRBJ2-2; TRBD2 aligns across 13 bases. Looked up from germline, CDR1 is MNHEY and CDR2 is SVGAGI. V lost 5 bases and J lost 8; bases outside the gene matches: 2. This CDR3 has 14 amino acids. CDR3 DNA: TGTGCCAGCAGTAGGGGACTAGCGGGGGGGGAGCTGTTTTTT. This sequence encodes CASSRGLAGGELFF.

The CDR3 spells CASSLEGYSTDTQYF. Written as DNA, the CDR3 is TGTGCCAGCAGCTTGGAAGGGTATAGCACAGATACGCAGTATTTT. The chain couples TRBV5-8 to TRBJ2-3, with no clear D. The CDR3 spans 15 residues. The V gene's germline CDR1 is SGHTS and CDR2 YDEGEE. Trimming left V 0 bases short and J 0 bases short, with 8 bases between. Combining the CDR3 with reference TRBV5-8 and TRBJ2-3 gives the whole variable domain EAGVTQSPTHLIKTRGQQATLRCSPISGHTSVYWYQQALGLGLQFLLWYDEGEERNRGNFPPRFSGRQFPNYSSELNVNALELEDSALYLCASSLEGYSTDTQYFGPGTRLTVL.

V gene TRBV6-5 combines with J gene TRBJ1-1; no definite D call. Trimming shortened V by 0 bases and J by 1 base, and 3 bases separated the two germline ends. Germline CDR1 and CDR2: MNHEY and SVGAGI. This CDR3 has 13 residues. The CDR3 protein is CASSYSQNTEAFF. The CDR3 DNA follows: TGTGCCAGCAGTTACTCGCAGAACACTGAAGCTTTCTTT.

This clone has only one observation. This chain uses TRBV7-9 with TRBJ1-4; TRBD1 is a possible D gene (6 bases). Looked up from germline, CDR1 is SEHNR and CDR2 is FQNEAQ (reference sequence). The CDR3 extends over 14 amino acids. V was cut by 5 bases and J by 7 bases, with 14 bases left in between. CDR3 nucleotide sequence: TGTGCCAGCAGCCTCACAGGGATCCCTGAAAAACTGTTTTTT. Translating gives CASSLTGIPEKLFF.

Comments on this clone: At one end the junction does not follow the germline gene, possibly because of a read error. This chain uses TRBV19 with TRBJ1-1, with D uncertain. The CDR3 is 14 amino acids. Germline values: CDR1 LNHDA, CDR2 SQIVND (reference sequence). The CDR3 spells CASSKLDGNAEAFF. CDR3 DNA sequence: TGTGCCAGTAGTAAGCTCGATGGGAACGCTGAAGCTTTCTTT. The whole variable domain, remainder taken from reference TRBV19 and TRBJ1-1, is DGGITQSPKYLFRKEGQNVTLSCEQNLNHDAMYWYRQDPGQGLRLIYYSQIVNDFQKGDIAEGYSVSREKKESFPLTVTSAQKNPTAFYLCASSKLDGNAEAFFGQGTRLTVV.

This clone showed up just a few times. The chain links TRBV2 to TRBJ1-6; D perhaps matches TRBD1 (5 bases). Germline-derived CDR1 and CDR2 are SNHLY and FYNNEI. There are 15 residues in the CDR3. Trimming took off 6 bases at V and 5 bases at J, with 14 bases between the two ends. CDR3 in amino acids: CASRPQGLDNSPLHF. CDR3 in DNA: TGTGCCAGCAGACCCCAGGGATTGGATAATTCACCCCTCCACTTT.

This clone was recorded once. The chain employs TRBV2 and TRBJ1-1; TRBD1 matches at 9 bases. V gave up 10 bases and J gave up 6 bases; unmatched junction bases: 6. In germline, CDR1 is SNHLY, CDR2 FYNNEI. The CDR3 is 12 amino acids. The DNA of the CDR3 is TGTGCCATTGGGACAGGGATCTCTGAAGCTTTCTTT. Its translation: CAIGTGISEAFF.

The rearrangement links TRBV14 to TRBJ2-7; D is possibly TRBD1 (5 bases). The length of the CDR3 is 14 residues. Germline CDR1 reads SGHDN; CDR2 reads FVKESK. V was clipped by 4 bases and J by 3 bases, with 13 bases between them. CDR3 coding DNA: TGTGCCAGCAGCCCACTTTTCGACAGCTACGAGCAGTACTTC. Translated, it gives CASSPLFDSYEQYF.

V is TRBV10-2 and J is TRBJ1-2; 8 positions match TRBD1. CDR1 is WSHSY and CDR2 is SAAADI in the germline V gene. CDR3 size: 14 residues. The J segment lost 4 bases and the V segment lost 3 bases, leaving 4 bases of the junction unmatched. The CDR3 DNA is TGCGCCAGCAGTGACAGGGGGCCCGGCTATGGCTACACCTTC. This sequence encodes CASSDRGPGYGYTF.

The gene calls are TRBV12-5 and TRBJ1-3; D may be TRBD1 (5 bases). The germline V and J ends were trimmed by 4 bases and 2 bases, with 12 bases remaining between them. The length of the CDR3 is 15 residues. From germline, CDR1 is LGHNT and CDR2 FRNRAP. The CDR3, as DNA: TGTGCTAGTGGTTCCCAGGTCAGGGCTGGAAACACCATATATTTT. Translation: CASGSQVRAGNTIYF.

The chain carries TRBV7-8 and TRBJ1-5; 7 bases align to TRBD1. Germline CDR1 and CDR2: SGHVS and FQNEAQ. CDR3 length: 15 amino acids. J was trimmed by 6 bases and V by 7 bases; bases with no gene match: 12. CDR3 in DNA: TGTGCCAGCACCGAAAGCAGGGGGACCACTCAGCCCCAGCATTTT. Translated: CASTESRGTTQPQHF.

This chain connects TRBV5-4 to TRBJ2-3; TRBD2 matches 7 bases. The V segment lost 4 bases and the J segment 4 bases; nucleotides outside the gene matches: 9. CDR1 is SGHNT and CDR2 is YYREEE in the germline V gene (reference sequence). The CDR3 covers 15 residues. The CDR3 reads CASSRWEGNSDTQYF. CDR3 DNA: TGTGCCAGCAGCCGTTGGGAGGGAAACTCAGATACGCAGTATTTT.

The V call is TRBV6-6, the J call TRBJ2-7; D is tentatively TRBD1 or TRBD2 (5 bases each). V shed 1 base and J shed 3 bases, with 13 bases lying between them. Germline V gene sequence: CDR1 MNHNY, CDR2 SVGAGI (reference sequence). The CDR3 consists of 15 residues. Here the CDR3 reads CASSYFGPGSYEQYF. The CDR3 DNA is TGTGCCAGCAGTTACTTCGGTCCAGGGAGCTACGAGCAGTACTTC.